This T cell receptor (beta chain) was documented in a study of cytomegalovirus exposure and HLA in healthy donors. This clone was detected only a few times. The antigen is unknown. Notes on the study in general: CMV serostatus was the only recorded immune exposure for donors.

CDR1 and CDR2 (germline): MNHEY, SVGAGI. Trimming removed 0 bases at V and 6 bases at J, with 9 bases between. CDR3 length: 13 residues. In the PCR, 60 Vbeta and 13 Jbeta primers were used. TCRdb keeps only in-frame clones here, not all; method: immunoSEQ multiplex PCR. The data hold around 59,000 clones, with about 80% observed a single time. The sample consisted of PBMCs. The chain recombines TRBV6-5 with TRBJ2-7; D is possibly TRBD1 (6 bases). This clonotype was sampled from a human donor in good health. The chain's CDR3 is CASSYSRGSEQYF. The CDR3, as DNA: TGTGCCAGCAGTTACTCGAGGGGGTCCGAGCAGTACTTC.